This T cell receptor (beta chain) derives from a study of shared clonotypes between healthy human individuals (dated by TCRdb to 2020 to 2022). Some background on the complete study: The cohort comprised a couple of women and a few men aged 18 to 49 years. Per donor, three plates each were used for CD4 naive and CD4 memory, two for CD8 naive, and one for CD8 memory. To estimate repertoire size and how much clonotype sharing occurs between individuals, the study deeply sequenced the blood TCR repertoires of about five healthy adults. To increase sequencing depth and limit assay-specific biases, different laboratories used diverse techniques to prepare libraries and sequence TCR repertoires. Per donor, leukapheresis produced somewhere between about 0.85 and 9.5 billion PBMCs. Points the paper makes about the study in general: Incomplete sequencing was indicated by rarefaction of sorted-subset datasets, despite the large sequencing depth. Estimated clonotype richness was generally larger for naive than for memory subsets. Higher generation probabilities were observed for clonotypes shared by all four sorted-subset donors than for non-shared clonotypes. Sharing across four donors was observed for around 4.8% of naive CD4, 3% to 4% of naive CD8, 2% to 2.5% of memory CD4, and about 0.4% of memory CD8 clonotypes. Pairwise subsampling led to the expectation that sequencing depth would affect the degree of clonotype sharing among donors. The genetic and exposure-history diversity represented was limited by the small number of donors. Sampling was limited to blood, and TCR repertoires in tissue likely differ from TCR repertoires in blood.

Using the deep immunoSEQ assay, TCR CDR3 regions were amplified from genomic DNA by multiplex PCR. Extracted genomic DNA from each cell subset was distributed evenly across all wells of several immunoSEQ 96-well plates, and each plate was treated as a replicate. For sorted subsets, about 220 ng of genomic DNA, equivalent to 30,000 or so T cell genomes, went into each replicate PCR. Purified libraries were quantified with a Qubit 3.0 fluorometer, sized on a Bioanalyzer 2100, and re-quantified with the KAPA Library Quantification kit. Every immunoSEQ 96-well plate was sequenced on a dedicated single-read 150-cycle Illumina NextSeq 550 flow cell. In the authors' own workflow: Because the immunoSEQ output held only junctional sequences and lacked quality scores, the filtering could not match the filtering applied to full-length reads. Sequences were annotated with PyIR, a Python wrapper for IgBLAST v1.9, using IMGT germline references to assign V/J genes and CDR3. Reads were removed for weak V/J assignments (E-value above 1e-6), missing CDR3, stop codons, out-of-frame junctions, or ambiguous translated residues. V3J clonotypes were defined as sequences sharing the same inferred V gene, J gene, and CDR3 amino acid sequence. To compute the percentage overlap between repertoires, the number of shared unique clonotypes was divided by the size of the smaller repertoire. Three approaches were used to assess repertoire richness: RTK rarefaction, the Chao1 estimator, and Recon v2.1 estimates of unobserved clonotypes. Generation probabilities were computed with OLGA for all TCRbeta clonotypes obtained by the gDNA method from a few donors. Sourced from immuneACCESS, this table was stored by TCRdb with only in-frame sequences that have V and J called. A share of the clones is absent; for the studies checked, an unresolved V gene accounts for under half, and the remainder has no known explanation. V, J and clone size were drawn from that table, and D and trimming were deduced from the DNA. This sample has some 2,100,000 clones in its table, and approximately 96% of those were observed once. The ten largest clones take up 0.13% of the sample.

As concerns this clone: The specificity of this receptor is unknown. No much larger clone exists at a distance of one base, and base qualities are not known.

The donors were healthy, HIV-negative adults with no recently reported acute infections or vaccinations. All donors were Caucasian adults living in Nashville, Tennessee, USA. Magnetic negative selection was used to enrich CD4+ T cells, after which naive cells were positively selected on CD45RA and the negative fraction became the memory subset. Blood was collected by leukapheresis, and PBMCs were isolated by Ficoll-Histopaque density gradient centrifugation and then cryopreserved in liquid nitrogen vapor phase. Analytical flow cytometry was used to check the purity and quantity of every magnetically sorted T cell population. From each sorted fraction, genomic DNA was isolated and quantified by UV absorbance on a Nanodrop 2000c. CDR3 length: 15 amino acids, cysteine to phenylalanine. Only the CDR3 portion is preserved as DNA: 45 bases, with reading frame beginning at the first base. The CDR1 and CDR2 encoded by the germline V gene are SGHRS and YFSETQ. Relative to germline, V is 1 base shorter and J is 3 bases shorter, with 12 bases between their ends.

The TCR comes from a man in his late teens or twenties in good health. Recombination linked TRBV5-1 to TRBJ2-3; the D segment may tentatively be TRBD1 or TRBD2, each giving 6 matched bases. Sample: naive CD4+ T cells sorted from blood. The cell subset or site label, read with the paper, signifies: CD45RA+ positively selected. This receptor has the CDR3 CASSLWGAQTDTQYF. The nucleotide sequence is given as TGCGCCAGCAGCTTGTGGGGGGCGCAAACAGATACGCAGTATTTT. The full variable domain, completed from the reference TRBV5-1 and TRBJ2-3 proteins outside the CDR3, reads KAGVTQTPRYLIKTRGQQVTLSCSPISGHRSVSWYQQTPGQGLQFLFEYFSETQRNKGNFPGRFSGRQFSNSRSEMNVSTLELGDSALYLCASSLWGAQTDTQYFGPGTRLTVL.